The 28 T cell receptor beta chains below come from one sample, sequenced in a study of blood T cell repertoires in COVID-19. Only in-frame clones appear in the TCRdb table, and some are missing; sequencing was by immunoSEQ multiplex PCR. The sample shows 80,000 to 100,000 clones, less than 85% of them seen only once. Sample: peripheral blood. Receptors were obtained from a woman in her seventies with acute or convalescent COVID-19.

V usage is TRBV6-2 or TRBV6-3 and J usage is TRBJ1-4, with TRBD1 matching over 7 bases. CDR3 size: 15 residues. V lost 4 bases to trimming and J lost 3 bases; unmatched junction nucleotides: 5. Germline CDR1 MNHEY, CDR2 SVGEGT. CDR3 sequence (DNA): TGTGCCAGCAGTTTTGGGGACAGAGCTAATGAAAAACTGTTTTTT. This codes for CASSFGDRANEKLFF.

V usage is TRBV4-1 and J usage is TRBJ2-2; 9 bases agree with TRBD2. The CDR3 is 19 residues long. Germline-derived CDR1 and CDR2 are MGHRA and YSYEKL. The ends lost 0 bases at V and 2 bases at J; junction bases unmatched: 10. CDR3 sequence reads: CASSQDLFGLASNTGELFF. CDR3 sequence (DNA): TGCGCCAGCAGCCAAGATCTATTCGGACTAGCGTCTAACACCGGGGAGCTGTTTTTT.

J is TRBJ2-7 and V is TRBV7-9, with 7 bases lining up with TRBD1. Germline V gene sequence: CDR1 SEHNR, CDR2 FQNEAQ (reference sequence). CDR3 length: 14 residues. After removal of 3 bases from V and 7 bases from J, the junction contained 9 bases not matched to a gene. CDR3 loop: CASSLGQHLGEQYF. In nucleotides, the CDR3 is TGTGCCAGCAGCTTGGGACAGCACCTGGGGGAGCAGTACTTC.

This chain links TRBV5-1 with TRBJ1-6, with 7 positions matching TRBD1. The CDR3 length is 15 residues. With 3 bases clipped from V and 7 bases from J, the junction kept 7 bases outside the gene matches. Germline V gene lookup returns CDR1 SGHRS and CDR2 YFSETQ. The CDR3 coding sequence is TGCGCCAGCAGCTGGGCTGGGACAGCCAATTCACCCCTCCACTTT. This codes for CASSWAGTANSPLHF.

This CDR3 is CASSIGGSNNEQFF. CDR3 nucleotide sequence: TGTGCCAGTAGTATAGGAGGCTCTAACAATGAGCAGTTCTTC. This chain joins TRBV19 and TRBJ2-1; no reliable D call. The CDR3 has 14 amino acids. CDR1 LNHDA and CDR2 SQIVND come from the germline V gene (reference sequence). V lost 1 base and J lost 5, with 9 bases in between.

Concerning this clone: The junction departs from the called germline gene at one end, perhaps through a read error. The chain employs TRBV10-3 and TRBJ2-1; possible D gene TRBD1, 5 bases. The CDR3 covers 12 residues. Germline assignment: CDR1 ENHRY and CDR2 SYGVKD. CDR3 bases: TGCGCACAACCCCCAGGGTACAATGAGCAGTTCTTC. It translates to CAQPPGYNEQFF.

CDR3 coding DNA: TGTGCCAGTATCTTTTCGGGTGGGTCTGAAGCTTTCTTT. It yields the protein CASIFSGGSEAFF. The V call is TRBV19, the J call TRBJ1-1, with D unclear. In germline, CDR1 is LNHDA, CDR2 SQIVND (reference sequence). This CDR3 comprises 13 residues. Between the trimmed V and J ends, which lost 7 bases and 6 bases, there was a span of 15 bases. Drawing the rest from reference TRBV19 and TRBJ1-1, the complete variable domain is DGGITQSPKYLFRKEGQNVTLSCEQNLNHDAMYWYRQDPGQGLRLIYYSQIVNDFQKGDIAEGYSVSREKKESFPLTVTSAQKNPTAFYLCASIFSGGSEAFFGQGTRLTVV.

This clone was seen only a few times. V and J are TRBV5-1 and TRBJ1-2; no reliable D call. V shed 4 bases and J shed 6 bases, with 19 bases lying between them. The CDR3 extends over 15 amino acids. The germline gives CDR1 SGHRS, CDR2 YFSETQ. CDR3 sequence: CASSPLGRAAHGYTF. For the CDR3, the DNA is TGCGCCAGCAGCCCACTTGGGAGGGCAGCGCATGGCTACACCTTC.

The chain uses TRBV5-4 and TRBJ2-1; D not certain. The length of the CDR3 is 16 residues. V was trimmed by 2 bases and J by 1 base, leaving 13 bases between them. Per germline, CDR1 SGHNT and CDR2 YYREEE (reference sequence). The CDR3, as DNA: TGTGCCAGCAGCTTTATGATGCTAACTTCCTACAATGAGCAGTTCTTC. This translates into CASSFMMLTSYNEQFF.

The chain recombines TRBV3-1 (or the pseudogene TRBV3-2) with TRBJ2-7; 9 bases match TRBD2. Germline V gives CDR1 LGHDT, CDR2 YNNKEL (reference sequence). J was trimmed by 4 bases and V by 4 bases; bases with no gene match: 5. The CDR3 covers 14 residues. CDR3 loop: CASSLAGEEYEQYF. CDR3 nucleotides: TGTGCCAGCAGCCTAGCGGGAGAAGAGTACGAGCAGTACTTC.

The chain is built from TRBV29-1 and TRBJ2-1, with TRBD2 identical over 9 bases. Germline loops: CDR1 SQVTM, CDR2 ANQGSEA. With V trimmed by 4 bases and J by 0 bases, 7 bases remained unmatched. The CDR3 runs 16 residues. CDR3 DNA: TGCAGCGTTGTGATAGCGGGGGTCACCTCCTACAATGAGCAGTTCTTC. Its protein is CSVVIAGVTSYNEQFF.

V is TRBV18 and J is TRBJ1-1; D is unclear. Germline lookup yields CDR1 KGHSH and CDR2 LQKENI. The CDR3 consists of 13 residues. V was shortened by 2 bases and J by 7 bases, with 11 bases between the two germline ends. In DNA form, the CDR3 reads TGTGCCAGCTCACCAACCGGGAGAGGTGAAGCTTTCTTT. It encodes CASSPTGRGEAFF.

The V gene is TRBV6-6, the J gene TRBJ1-6; tentatively, D is TRBD1 (6 bases). The germline gives CDR1 MNHNY, CDR2 SVGAGI (reference sequence). V was pared by 2 bases and J by 14 bases, with 19 bases between. The length of the CDR3 is 15 residues. The CDR3 sequence is CASSYNSRGDITLHF. The CDR3 region has the DNA TGTGCCAGCAGTTACAATTCGAGAGGGGACATCACCCTCCACTTT.

V and J are TRBV11-1 and TRBJ2-1; no clear D gene. In germline, CDR1 is SGHAT, CDR2 FQDESV (reference sequence). This CDR3 has 13 residues. The germline V and J ends were trimmed by 4 bases and 4 bases, with 8 bases remaining between them. This chain's CDR3 is CASSSTLYNEQFF. The CDR3 nucleotides read TGTGCCAGCAGCTCGACATTATACAATGAGCAGTTCTTC.

Only a few counts were recorded for this clone. V is TRBV29-1 and J is TRBJ1-2; 10 bases are a match to TRBD1. Germline V CDR1 and CDR2: SQVTM, ANQGSEA. The CDR3 consists of 15 residues. V shed 1 base and J 6 bases; nucleotides not matched to a gene: 8. CDR3 in DNA: TGCAGCGTTGAAGGGCGACAGGGGGCGATTAATGGCTACACCTTC. Its translation: CSVEGRQGAINGYTF.

The chain recombines TRBV4-2 with TRBJ1-3; 7 nucleotides agree with TRBD1. Trimming removed 0 bases from V and 1 base from J; junction bases left unmatched: 6. This CDR3 contains 17 residues. From germline, CDR1 is LGHNA and CDR2 YNFKEQ. The CDR3 DNA reads as TGTGCCAGCAGCCAAGAAACAGGGGATTGGTCTGGAAACACCATATATTTT. Amino acid sequence: CASSQETGDWSGNTIYF.

CDR3 protein: CAWARQPSSPLHF. Here the CDR3 DNA reads TGTGCCTGGGCGAGACAGCCTTCTTCACCCCTCCACTTT. This sequence joins TRBV30 and TRBJ1-6, with D possibly being TRBD1 (5 bases). The CDR3 consists of 13 residues. Germline V lookup: CDR1 GTSNPN, CDR2 SVGIG (reference sequence). Trimming stripped 5 bases from V and 9 bases from J, with 14 bases between. Combining the CDR3 with reference TRBV30 and TRBJ1-6 gives the whole variable domain SQTIHQWPATLVQPVGSPLSLECTVEGTSNPNLYWYRQAAGRGLQLLFYSVGIGQISSEVPQNLSASRPQDRQFILSSKKLLLSDSGFYLCAWARQPSSPLHFGNGTRLTVT.

CDR3 loop: CASNPQGGINEKLFF. CDR3 bases: TGTGCCAGCAATCCGCAGGGCGGGATTAATGAAAAACTGTTTTTT. The gene calls are TRBV6-5 and TRBJ1-4; D possibly corresponds to TRBD1 (5 bases). Germline V gene lookup returns CDR1 MNHEY and CDR2 SVGAGI. V was pared by 7 bases and J by 4 bases, with 16 bases between. The CDR3 runs to 15 residues.

This chain uses TRBV9 with TRBJ2-7; D is uncertain. This CDR3 is 15 amino acids long. Germline assignment: CDR1 SGDLS and CDR2 YYNGEE. Trimming removed 2 bases from V and 5 bases from J, with 17 bases in between. The CDR3 nucleotides are TGTGCCAGCAGCGTGGATTCAGGAAGCTGGGACGAGCAGTACTTC. Translated: CASSVDSGSWDEQYF. Full variable domain (remainder filled in from reference TRBV9 and TRBJ2-7): DSGVTQTPKHLITATGQRVTLRCSPRSGDLSVYWYQQSLDQGLQFLIQYYNGEERAKGNILERFSAQQFPDLHSELNLSSLELGDSALYFCASSVDSGSWDEQYFGPGTRLTVT.

The chain employs TRBV29-1 and TRBJ1-1; perhaps TRBD1 as D (6 bases). CDR1 and CDR2 (germline): SQVTM, ANQGSEA. The CDR3 is 13 amino acids. V lost 7 bases and J 3 bases, leaving 15 bases between the germline ends. CDR3: CSAVTGGYTEAFF. The CDR3 DNA follows: TGCAGCGCTGTGACAGGAGGATACACTGAAGCTTTCTTT.

CDR3 residues: CASSLTGVTEAFF. The CDR3 bases are TGTGCCAGCAGCTTGACAGGGGTCACTGAAGCTTTCTTT. The chain combines TRBV6-5 with TRBJ1-1; 8 bases line up with TRBD1. With 6 bases clipped from V and 4 bases from J, the junction kept 4 bases outside the gene matches. Per germline, CDR1 MNHEY and CDR2 SVGAGI. The CDR3 spans 13 residues.

A single count supports this clone. The rearrangement uses TRBV6-2 or TRBV6-3 and TRBJ2-3; a possible D gene is TRBD2 (6 bases). The CDR3 has 16 amino acids. Per germline, CDR1 MNHEY and CDR2 SVGEGT. Trimming stripped 3 bases from V and 2 bases from J, with 15 bases between. CDR3 nucleotide sequence: TGTGCCAGCAGTTATCAACTAGCAGGGCCCACAGATACGCAGTATTTT. Its protein is CASSYQLAGPTDTQYF.

The chain couples TRBV29-1 to TRBJ1-1; a weak D match, TRBD1 (5 bases). This CDR3 comprises 11 residues. Germline CDR1 reads SQVTM; CDR2 reads ANQGSEA. V was pared by 2 bases and J by 13 bases, with 14 bases between. As DNA, the CDR3 is TGCAGCGTTGAACGTCAGGGCTTGGATTTCTTT. Amino acid sequence: CSVERQGLDFF.

The chain employs TRBV7-9 and TRBJ2-5, with 10 positions matching TRBD2. The CDR3 is 15 residues long. In germline, CDR1 is SEHNR, CDR2 FQNEAQ (reference sequence). V lost 5 bases to trimming and J lost 5 bases; unmatched junction nucleotides: 8. The chain's CDR3 is CASSLSGLAQETQYF. Here the CDR3 DNA reads TGTGCCAGCAGCCTATCGGGACTAGCGCAGGAGACCCAGTACTTC. Filled out from reference TRBV7-9 and TRBJ2-5, the complete variable domain reads DTGVSQNPRHKITKRGQNVTFRCDPISEHNRLYWYRQTLGQGPEFLTYFQNEAQLEKSRLLSDRFSAERPKGSFSTLEIQRTEQGDSAMYLCASSLSGLAQETQYFGPGTRLLVL.

This CDR3 is CASSLTATGRAEAFF. The CDR3 DNA is TGTGCCAGCAGTCTAACAGCGACAGGGCGGGCTGAAGCTTTCTTT. The chain is built from TRBV6-2 or TRBV6-3 and TRBJ1-1, with 7 bases lining up with TRBD1. Trimming at V came to 5 bases and at J to 6 bases, leaving 12 bases not matched to a gene. The length of the CDR3 is 15 residues. Germline CDR1 reads MNHEY; CDR2 reads SVGEGT.

This chain links TRBV18 with TRBJ2-7; D ambiguous. There are 15 residues in the CDR3. Trimming took 0 bases from V and 0 from J, leaving 9 bases between them. Germline V gives CDR1 KGHSH, CDR2 LQKENI. This CDR3 is CASSPPSRSSYEQYF. The CDR3 nucleotides are TGTGCCAGCTCACCACCCAGCCGGAGCTCCTACGAGCAGTACTTC.

The chain has TRBV30 and TRBJ1-6; 8 bases are shared with TRBD1. V was pared by 4 bases and J by 7 bases, with 3 bases of the junction left unmatched. The CDR3 has 13 amino acids. The germline V gene encodes CDR1 GTSNPN and CDR2 SVGIG (reference sequence). This chain's CDR3 is CAWTGGLNSPLHF. In DNA, the CDR3 is TGTGCCTGGACAGGGGGCTTAAATTCACCCCTCCACTTT.

V usage is TRBV2 and J usage is TRBJ1-5; 9 bases align to TRBD1. The CDR3 contains 14 residues. Looked up from germline, CDR1 is SNHLY and CDR2 is FYNNEI. Trimming removed 6 bases from V and 5 bases from J; junction bases left unmatched: 5. DNA for the CDR3: TGTGCCAGCAGACCGGGACAGGGCTATCAGCCCCAGCATTTT. As protein: CASRPGQGYQPQHF.